Listed below are T cell receptor beta chains from one sample, sequenced in a study of blood T cell repertoires in COVID-19. The data were produced by immunoSEQ multiplex PCR, yet TCRdb's version contains in-frame clones alone and is incomplete. Of about 110,000 clones listed, approximately 70% are singletons. Sequencing was performed on peripheral blood. The receptors originated from a woman aged 55-70 years with acute or convalescent COVID-19. CDR3s include the opening cysteine and the closing phenylalanine or tryptophan. Fields, in order: clone size, V gene, D gene, J gene, CDR3 protein, CDR3 DNA. The D gene is left open where the match is weak. Clone size is shown for a subset of rows, as once, few, many or a class of expanded clone.

>-|TRBV28|TRBD1|TRBJ1-5
CASSRDRGHGQPQHF
TGTGCCAGCAGCCGGGACAGGGGGCACGGTCAGCCCCAGCATTTT
>-|TRBV11-2|-|TRBJ2-7
CASSLGARGDYEQYF
TGTGCCAGCAGCTTAGGGGCCAGGGGGGACTACGAGCAGTACTTC
>once|TRBV7-6|-|TRBJ2-6
CASSLSTSSGANVLTF
TGTGCCAGCAGCTTAAGCACGAGCTCTGGGGCCAACGTCCTGACTTTC
>-|TRBV3-1/TRBV3-2|-|TRBJ1-2
CASSQGGVYGYTF
TGTGCCAGCAGCCAGGGGGGAGTCTATGGCTACACCTTC
>-|TRBV7-3|TRBD2|TRBJ2-5
CASSLMAGGPQETQYF
TGTGCCAGCAGCTTAATGGCGGGGGGCCCTCAAGAGACCCAGTACTTC
>few|TRBV11-2|TRBD1|TRBJ2-7
CASNHPRQGSYEQYF
TGTGCCAGCAACCACCCTCGACAGGGATCCTACGAGCAGTACTTC
>few|TRBV5-4|-|TRBJ2-5
CASSLGGVSETQYF
TGTGCCAGCAGCTTGGGGGGGGTATCAGAGACCCAGTACTTC
>many|TRBV5-4|-|TRBJ1-2
CASSLDSFYGYTF
TGTGCCAGCAGCTTGGACAGCTTCTATGGCTACACCTTC
>-|TRBV20-1|-|TRBJ2-1
CSATTPNEQFF
TGCAGTGCCACCACTCCCAATGAGCAGTTCTTC
>-|TRBV7-8|TRBD2|TRBJ2-2
CASSPGLAGANTGELFF
TGTGCCAGCAGCCCGGGACTAGCGGGGGCGAACACCGGGGAGCTGTTTTTT
>-|TRBV5-1|-|TRBJ2-7
CASSLFDSTEQYF
TGCGCCAGCAGCTTATTCGACAGTACCGAGCAGTACTTC
>-|TRBV6-6|TRBD1|TRBJ1-1
CASSTRQGQKNTEAFF
TGTGCCAGCAGTACTCGACAGGGACAAAAGAACACTGAAGCTTTCTTT
>-|TRBV9|-|TRBJ2-2
CASSGQLALTGELFF
TGTGCCAGCAGCGGCCAACTAGCACTCACCGGGGAGCTGTTTTTT
>few|TRBV20-1|-|TRBJ1-1
CSALYTEAFF
TGCAGTGCTCTGTACACTGAAGCTTTCTTT
>-|TRBV7-8|TRBD2|TRBJ2-3
CASSLVVTSGGRDTQYF
TGTGCCAGCAGCTTAGTAGTGACTAGCGGGGGTAGAGATACGCAGTATTTT
>-|TRBV6-5|TRBD1|TRBJ1-2
CASRTSGGNYGYTF
TGTGCCAGCAGGACCTCAGGGGGGAACTATGGCTACACCTTC
>-|TRBV19|TRBD1|TRBJ1-6
CASSTGTGAGSPLHF
TGTGCCAGTAGTACCGGGACAGGGGCGGGTTCACCCCTCCACTTT
>-|TRBV5-1|-|TRBJ1-6
CASSSASGMRSPLHF
TGCGCCAGCAGCTCGGCCTCGGGAATGCGTTCACCCCTCCACTTT
>-|TRBV7-8|TRBD1|TRBJ1-3
CASSRQGITTGNTIYF
TGTGCCAGCAGTCGACAGGGTATTACTACTGGAAACACCATATATTTT
>-|TRBV2|-|TRBJ2-7
CASSDFSTNSYEQYF
TGTGCCAGCAGTGATTTTTCCACAAACTCCTACGAGCAGTACTTC
>-|TRBV13|-|TRBJ1-6
CASSLKNVRPLHF
TGTGCCAGCAGCTTAAAGAACGTTCGGCCCCTCCACTTT
>-|TRBV7-3|-|TRBJ1-1
CASSPAGVLNTEAFF
TGTGCCAGCAGCCCCGCCGGGGTTTTGAACACTGAAGCTTTCTTT
>-|TRBV7-2|-|TRBJ1-3
CASSLSQGNTIYF
TGTGCCAGCAGCTTATCCCAGGGAAACACCATATATTTT
>-|TRBV18|-|TRBJ2-7
CASSPGPEGEQYF
TGTGCCAGCTCACCAGGGCCGGAGGGCGAGCAGTACTTC
>once|TRBV5-1|TRBD2|TRBJ2-3
CASSSRLAGARQTDTQYF
TGCGCCAGCAGCTCCAGACTAGCGGGGGCCCGCCAGACAGATACGCAGTATTTT
>-|TRBV5-6|-|TRBJ1-5
CASSGRGGGGNQPQHF
TGTGCCAGCAGCGGGCGGGGCGGCGGGGGAAATCAGCCCCAGCATTTT
>few|TRBV28|TRBD1|TRBJ1-2
CASRIDRVNYGYTF
TGTGCCAGCAGGATTGACAGGGTCAACTATGGCTACACCTTC
>-|TRBV5-4|TRBD1|TRBJ2-7
CASSLGIPGQVSYEQYF
TGTGCCAGCAGCTTGGGAATACCGGGACAGGTCTCCTACGAGCAGTACTTC
>-|TRBV27|-|TRBJ2-7
CASSGAANYEQYF
TGTGCCAGCAGTGGGGCAGCTAACTACGAGCAGTACTTC
>once|TRBV24-1|TRBD1|TRBJ1-2
CATSAETGGAGYTF
TGTGCCACCAGTGCCGAAACAGGGGGCGCGGGCTACACCTTC
>once|TRBV12-3/TRBV12-4|-|TRBJ2-7
CASSRGREQYF
TGTGCCAGCAGTCGGGGGAGGGAGCAGTACTTC
>-|TRBV19|TRBD1|TRBJ1-1
CASTQPPGTGGYFGTEAFF
TGTGCCAGTACCCAACCGCCCGGGACAGGGGGCTATTTTGGCACTGAAGCTTTCTTT